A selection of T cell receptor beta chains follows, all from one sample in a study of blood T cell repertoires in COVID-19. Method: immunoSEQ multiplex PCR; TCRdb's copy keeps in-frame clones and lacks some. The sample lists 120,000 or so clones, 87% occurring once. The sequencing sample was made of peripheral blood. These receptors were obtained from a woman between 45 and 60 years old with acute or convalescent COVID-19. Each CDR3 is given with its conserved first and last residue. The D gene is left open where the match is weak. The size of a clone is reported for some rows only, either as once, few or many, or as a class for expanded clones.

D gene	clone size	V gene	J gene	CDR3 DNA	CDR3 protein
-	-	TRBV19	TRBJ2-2	TGTGCCAGTAGTATTTGGGCCCATAGCGGGGAGCTGTTTTTT	CASSIWAHSGELFF
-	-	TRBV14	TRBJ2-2	TGTGCCAGCAGCCGGATTTCCACGGGCACCGGGGAGCTGTTTTTT	CASSRISTGTGELFF
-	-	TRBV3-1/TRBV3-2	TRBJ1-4	TGTGCCAGCAGGGGAGGGGGGACTTATAATGAAAAACTGTTTTTT	CASRGGGTYNEKLFF
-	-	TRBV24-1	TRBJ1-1	TGTGCCACCAGTGATTTAAGTTGGGGAGCTCCTATGAACACTGAAGCTTTCTTT	CATSDLSWGAPMNTEAFF
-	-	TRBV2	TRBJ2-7	TGTGCCAGCAGATTTGACAGGTTTGTCTACGAGCAGTACTTC	CASRFDRFVYEQYF
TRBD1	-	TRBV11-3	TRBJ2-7	TGTGCCAGCAGCTTAGGTACAGGGGACTCCTACGAGCAGTACTTC	CASSLGTGDSYEQYF
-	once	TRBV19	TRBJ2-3	TGTGCCAGTAGTTGGGGGGGGCGCACAGCAGATACGCAGTATTTT	CASSWGGRTADTQYF
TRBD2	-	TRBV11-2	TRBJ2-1	TGTGCCAGCAGCTTCTATAGCGGGAGAAGCAATGAGCAGTTCTTC	CASSFYSGRSNEQFF
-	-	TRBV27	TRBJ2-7	TGTGCCAGCAGTTTTATGGGGAGCGAGCAGTACTTC	CASSFMGSEQYF
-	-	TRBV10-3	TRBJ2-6	TGTGCCATCAGTGGCCCTCGGGACTCTGGGGCCAACGTCCTGACTTTC	CAISGPRDSGANVLTF
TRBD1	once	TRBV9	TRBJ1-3	TGTGCCAGCAGTTCATCCCAGGGGGCGGTAGGAAACACCATATATTTT	CASSSSQGAVGNTIYF
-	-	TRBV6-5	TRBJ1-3	TGTGCCAGCAGGAATAGCGCTGGAAACACCATATATTTT	CASRNSAGNTIYF
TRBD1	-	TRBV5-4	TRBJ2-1	TGTGCCAGCAGCTTGGGACAGGGGGCATACAATGAGCAGTTCTTC	CASSLGQGAYNEQFF
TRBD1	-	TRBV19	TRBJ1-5	TGTGCCAGTAGTAAGCAGACAGGGTATAGCAATCAGCCCCAGCATTTT	CASSKQTGYSNQPQHF
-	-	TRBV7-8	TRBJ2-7	TGTGCCAGCAGCTTAGGGCGGAACTACGAGCAGTACTTC	CASSLGRNYEQYF
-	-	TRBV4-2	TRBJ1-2	TGTGCCAGCCGAGAGGCGCCAGGGCGTGAGAATGGCTACACCTTC	CASREAPGRENGYTF
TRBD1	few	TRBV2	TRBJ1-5	TGTGCCAGCAGTGTACAGGGGGTGAAGCCCCAGCATTTT	CASSVQGVKPQHF
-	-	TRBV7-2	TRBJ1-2	TGTGCCAGCAGCCTCGACGCGGGAGGGAGCTACACCTTC	CASSLDAGGSYTF
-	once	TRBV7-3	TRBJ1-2	TGTGCCAGCAGCTTAATGACGGGCTATGGCTACACCTTC	CASSLMTGYGYTF
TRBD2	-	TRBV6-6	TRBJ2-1	TGTGCCAGCAGTTTAGTAGGACTAGCCAATGAGCAGTTCTTC	CASSLVGLANEQFF
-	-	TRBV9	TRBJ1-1	TGTGCCAGCAGCCCTCGGACAGTCAACACTGAAGCTTTCTTT	CASSPRTVNTEAFF
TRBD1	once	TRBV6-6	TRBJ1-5	TGTGCCAGCAGTTACGATCCAGGGGGTCAGCCCCAGCATTTT	CASSYDPGGQPQHF
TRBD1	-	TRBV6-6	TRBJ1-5	TGTGCCAGCAGTCTCGACAGGGCCAATCAGCCCCAGCATTTT	CASSLDRANQPQHF
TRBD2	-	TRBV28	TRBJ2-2	TGTGCCAGCCATTTTGGACTAGCAAACACCGGGGAGCTGTTTTTT	CASHFGLANTGELFF
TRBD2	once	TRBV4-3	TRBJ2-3	TGCGCCAGCAGCCAAGAGTCTAGCGGGGGGCCCATACTTCCCACAGATACGCAGTATTTT	CASSQESSGGPILPTDTQYF
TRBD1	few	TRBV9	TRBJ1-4	TGTGCCAGCAGCGTAATGACAGGGCCGGGGGAACTGTTTTTT	CASSVMTGPGELFF
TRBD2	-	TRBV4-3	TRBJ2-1	TGCGCCAGCAGCCAGGCCGGGACTATGAGCAATGAGCAGTTCTTC	CASSQAGTMSNEQFF
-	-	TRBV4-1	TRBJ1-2	TGCGCCAGCAGCCAAGGCCATCCAGGGGCTAACTATGGCTACACCTTC	CASSQGHPGANYGYTF
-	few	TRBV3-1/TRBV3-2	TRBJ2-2	TGTGCCAGCAGCCCCCTTAAATCCGGGGAGCTGTTTTTT	CASSPLKSGELFF
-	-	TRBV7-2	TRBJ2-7	TGTGCCAGCAGCTTAGAACGGGGAACCTACGAGCAGTACTTC	CASSLERGTYEQYF
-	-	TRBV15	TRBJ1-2	TGTGCCACCACCGCCGGCGGGATACTAGATAACTATGGCTACACCTTC	CATTAGGILDNYGYTF
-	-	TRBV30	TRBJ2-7	TGTGCCTGGAGACAGGTGGCGTCCTACGAGCAGTACTTC	CAWRQVASYEQYF
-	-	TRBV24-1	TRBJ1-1	TGTGCCACCAGTGATTTGAGGAGGGGGGGGCTAAACACTGAAGCTTTCTTT	CATSDLRRGGLNTEAFF
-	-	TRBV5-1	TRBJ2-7	TGCGCCAGCAGCTTGGAAACTTCAACCTACGAGCAGTACTTC	CASSLETSTYEQYF
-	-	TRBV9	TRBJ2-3	TGTGCCAGCAGCGTAGGTCAGGGCTCCTGGGTAGATACGCAGTATTTT	CASSVGQGSWVDTQYF
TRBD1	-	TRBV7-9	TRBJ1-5	TGTGCCAGCAGCATCGGACAGGGGTTTAATCAGCCCCAGCATTTT	CASSIGQGFNQPQHF
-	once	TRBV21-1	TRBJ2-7	TGTGCCAGCAGCAAAAAAGGTACAGGGCTATCCTACGAGCAGTACTTC	CASSKKGTGLSYEQYF
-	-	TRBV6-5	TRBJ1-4	TGTGCCAGCAGTTGGACAAACAGGGAGGGTGAAAAACTGTTTTTT	CASSWTNREGEKLFF
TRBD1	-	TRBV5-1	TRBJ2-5	TGCGCCAGCAGTTCCGGACAGGGGGAGGTGACCCAGTACTTC	CASSSGQGEVTQYF
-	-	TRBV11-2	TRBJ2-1	TGTGCCAGCAGCTTAGATAGACTAGTTCTGGGCAATGAGCAGTTCTTC	CASSLDRLVLGNEQFF
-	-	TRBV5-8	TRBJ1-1	TGTGCCAGCAGCTTGGCCGTTGGCAGGCCCACTGAAGCTTTCTTT	CASSLAVGRPTEAFF
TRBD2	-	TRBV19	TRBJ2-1	TGTGCCAGTAGTATAGTGAGAACTAGCGGGGTCAATGAGCAGTTCTTC	CASSIVRTSGVNEQFF
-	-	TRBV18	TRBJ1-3	TGTGCCAGCTCACCACCGAGGAGACCTGGAAACACCATATATTTT	CASSPPRRPGNTIYF
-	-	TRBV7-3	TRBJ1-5	TGTGCCAGCAGCTTATACCCCGGGGGTCAGCCCCAGCATTTT	CASSLYPGGQPQHF
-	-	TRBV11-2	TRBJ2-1	TGTGCCAGCAGCTTAGATCTTCTGAGTGAGCAGTTCTTC	CASSLDLLSEQFF
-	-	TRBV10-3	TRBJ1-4	TGTGCCATTTCCCCCGGGACTGGTGGTGAAAAACTGTTTTTT	CAISPGTGGEKLFF
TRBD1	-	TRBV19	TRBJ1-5	TGTGCCAGTAGTGCACAGGGGGCGAGCCAGCCCCAGCATTTT	CASSAQGASQPQHF
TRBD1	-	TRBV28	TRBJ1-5	TGTGCCAGCAGCTTGGGACAGAGTTCCCAGCCCCAGCATTTT	CASSLGQSSQPQHF
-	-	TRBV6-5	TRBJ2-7	TGTGCCAGCAGTCACGGAGGGCGCTCCTACGAGCAGTACTTC	CASSHGGRSYEQYF
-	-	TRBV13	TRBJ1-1	TGTGCCAGCAGCTTAATCCCGGATGCCGACGGGACTGAAGCTTTCTTT	CASSLIPDADGTEAFF
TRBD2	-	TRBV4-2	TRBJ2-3	TGTGCCAGCAGCTCAGCCGGGACTAGGACAGATACGCAGTATTTT	CASSSAGTRTDTQYF
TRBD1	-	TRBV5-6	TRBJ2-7	TGTGCCAGCAGCTCAAGACAGGGTAGCGAGCAGTACTTC	CASSSRQGSEQYF
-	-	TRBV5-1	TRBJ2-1	TGCGCCAGCAGCGAGGCTATCGAGCAGTTCTTC	CASSEAIEQFF
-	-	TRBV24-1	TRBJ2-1	TGTGCCACCAGTGATCCGGGTCGTGGATACAATGAGCAGTTCTTC	CATSDPGRGYNEQFF
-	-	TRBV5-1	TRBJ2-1	TGCGCCAGCAGCTTCACGGGTGAGCAGTTCTTC	CASSFTGEQFF
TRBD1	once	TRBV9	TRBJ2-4	TGTGCCAGCAGCGTACAGGGGGCTCGGGGCAACATTCAGTACTTC	CASSVQGARGNIQYF
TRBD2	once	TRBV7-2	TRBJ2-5	TGTGCCAGCAGCCCGAGTTTAGCGGGGGCGCAAGAGACCCAGTACTTC	CASSPSLAGAQETQYF